This paragraph reports one T cell receptor beta chain. Its antigen is unknown. This sample stems from a study of CD8 T cell repertoires and HIV-1 epitope variants. Study details: Twenty-five autologous and known Gag and Nef epitope variant peptides each stimulated T cells separately.

The germline gives CDR1 MDHEN, CDR2 SYDVKM. The V and J ends lost 5 bases and 6 bases respectively, with 17 bases between them. The CDR3 is 14 amino acids. Sequencing was performed with immunoSEQ multiplex PCR; in TCRdb, only in-frame clones are kept and a portion is missing. The table includes several thousand clones, about 67% detected once. Sequencing was done on a sample of cultured CD8+ T cells derived from PBMCs. The chain links TRBV28 to TRBJ2-7, with D unresolved. This sequence originates from a male donor with HIV. This chain's CDR3 is CASSPGPLVSEQYF. As DNA, the CDR3 is TGTGCCAGCAGTCCCGGACCCCTGGTATCCGAGCAGTACTTC.